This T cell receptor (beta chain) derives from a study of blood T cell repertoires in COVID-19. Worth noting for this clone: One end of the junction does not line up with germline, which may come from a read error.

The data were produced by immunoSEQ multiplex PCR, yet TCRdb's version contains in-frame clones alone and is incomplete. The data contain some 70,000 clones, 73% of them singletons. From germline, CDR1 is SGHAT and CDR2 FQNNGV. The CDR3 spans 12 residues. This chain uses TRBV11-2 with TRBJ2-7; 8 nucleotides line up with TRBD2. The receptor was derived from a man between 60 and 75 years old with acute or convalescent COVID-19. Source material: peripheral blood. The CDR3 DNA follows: TGTGCCAGCAGCCCGGGAGCTAGCGGGCCTCACTTC. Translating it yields CASSPGASGPHF.